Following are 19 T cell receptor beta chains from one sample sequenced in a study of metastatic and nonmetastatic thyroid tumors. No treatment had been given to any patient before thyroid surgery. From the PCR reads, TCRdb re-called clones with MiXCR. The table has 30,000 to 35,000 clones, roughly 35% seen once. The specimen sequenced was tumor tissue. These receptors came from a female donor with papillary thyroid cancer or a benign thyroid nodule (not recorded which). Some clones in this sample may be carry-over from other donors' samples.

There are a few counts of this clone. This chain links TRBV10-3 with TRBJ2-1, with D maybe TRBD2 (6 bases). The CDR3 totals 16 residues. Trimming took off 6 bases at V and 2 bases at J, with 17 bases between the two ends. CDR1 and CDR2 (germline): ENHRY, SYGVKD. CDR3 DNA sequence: TGTGCCATCAGGAAGGTTTCGGGAGATGCCTACAATGAGCAGTTCTTC. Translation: CAIRKVSGDAYNEQFF.

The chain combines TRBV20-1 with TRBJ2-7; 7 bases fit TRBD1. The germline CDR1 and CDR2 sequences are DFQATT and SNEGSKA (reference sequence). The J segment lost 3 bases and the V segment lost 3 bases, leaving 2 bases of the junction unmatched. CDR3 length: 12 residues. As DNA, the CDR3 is TGCAGTGCTAGCGACAGGGACTACGAGCAGTACTTC. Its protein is CSASDRDYEQYF.

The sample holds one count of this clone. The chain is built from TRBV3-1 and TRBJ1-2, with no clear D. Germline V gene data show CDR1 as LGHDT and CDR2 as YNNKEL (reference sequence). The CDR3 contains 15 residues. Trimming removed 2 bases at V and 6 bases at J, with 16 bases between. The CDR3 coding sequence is TGTGCCAGCAGCCAAAATTCAGGCACGGTCCATGGCTACACCTTC. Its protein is CASSQNSGTVHGYTF.

The CDR3 DNA sequence: TGTGCCAGCAGTGAATCCCTAGGGAGTTCACCCCTCCACTTT. This translates into CASSESLGSSPLHF. This chain joins TRBV6-1 and TRBJ1-6; D unresolved. V shed 2 bases and J shed 9 bases, with 11 bases lying between them. CDR1 MNHNS and CDR2 SASEGT come from the germline V gene. This CDR3 contains 14 residues.

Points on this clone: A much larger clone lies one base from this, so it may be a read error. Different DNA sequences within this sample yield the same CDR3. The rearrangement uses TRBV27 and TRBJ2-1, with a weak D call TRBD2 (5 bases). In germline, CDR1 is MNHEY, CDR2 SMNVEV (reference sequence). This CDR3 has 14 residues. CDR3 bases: TGCGCCACTAGACCCCTGATGGTACTCAATGAGCAGTTCTTC. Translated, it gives CATRPLMVLNEQFF.

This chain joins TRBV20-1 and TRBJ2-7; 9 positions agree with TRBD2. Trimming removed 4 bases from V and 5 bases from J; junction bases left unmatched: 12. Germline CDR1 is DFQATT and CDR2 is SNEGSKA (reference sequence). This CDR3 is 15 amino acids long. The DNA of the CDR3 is TGCAGTGCTACCTTCCTAGCGGGATCGCTCGACGAGCAGTACTTC. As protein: CSATFLAGSLDEQYF.

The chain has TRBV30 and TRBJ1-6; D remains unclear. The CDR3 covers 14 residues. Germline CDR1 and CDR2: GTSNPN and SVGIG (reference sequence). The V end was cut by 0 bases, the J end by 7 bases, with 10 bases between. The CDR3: CAWSVGRQNSPLHF. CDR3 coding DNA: TGTGCCTGGAGTGTAGGCCGGCAAAATTCACCCCTCCACTTT.

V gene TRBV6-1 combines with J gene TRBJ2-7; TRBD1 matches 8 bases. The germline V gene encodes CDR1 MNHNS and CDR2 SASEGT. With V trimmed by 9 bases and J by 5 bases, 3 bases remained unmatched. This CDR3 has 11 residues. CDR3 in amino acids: CARTGVDEQYF. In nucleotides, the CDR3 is TGTGCCAGGACAGGGGTGGACGAGCAGTACTTC.

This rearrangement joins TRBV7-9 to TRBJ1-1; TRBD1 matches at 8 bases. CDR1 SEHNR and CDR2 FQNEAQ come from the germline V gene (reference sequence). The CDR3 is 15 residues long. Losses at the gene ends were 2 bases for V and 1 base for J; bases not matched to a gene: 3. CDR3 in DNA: TGTGCCAGCAGCTTACACGGACAGGGGAACACTGAAGCTTTCTTT. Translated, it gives CASSLHGQGNTEAFF.

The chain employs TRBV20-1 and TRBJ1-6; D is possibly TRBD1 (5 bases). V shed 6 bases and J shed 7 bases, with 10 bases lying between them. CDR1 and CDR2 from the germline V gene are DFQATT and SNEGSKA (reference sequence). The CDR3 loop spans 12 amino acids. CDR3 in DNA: TGCAGTGCAACCGGGGGGAATTCACCCCTCCACTTT. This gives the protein CSATGGNSPLHF.

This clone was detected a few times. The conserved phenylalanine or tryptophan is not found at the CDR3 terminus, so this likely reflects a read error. CDR3 DNA sequence: TGTGCCAGCACATCACTAGCCAGCACAGATACGCAGTATTCT. This translates into CASTSLASTDTQYS. The V and J genes are TRBV6-1 and TRBJ2-3; tentatively, D is TRBD2 (6 bases). This CDR3 spans 14 amino acids. Trimming shortened V by 7 bases and J by 0 bases, and 11 bases separated the two germline ends. Germline V CDR1 and CDR2: MNHNS, SASEGT.

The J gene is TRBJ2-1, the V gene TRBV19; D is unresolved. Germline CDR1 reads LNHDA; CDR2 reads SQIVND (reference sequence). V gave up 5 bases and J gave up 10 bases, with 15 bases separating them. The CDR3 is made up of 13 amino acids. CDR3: CASSLRSGSEQFF. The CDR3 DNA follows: TGTGCCAGTAGTCTTCGGAGTGGATCGGAGCAGTTCTTC.

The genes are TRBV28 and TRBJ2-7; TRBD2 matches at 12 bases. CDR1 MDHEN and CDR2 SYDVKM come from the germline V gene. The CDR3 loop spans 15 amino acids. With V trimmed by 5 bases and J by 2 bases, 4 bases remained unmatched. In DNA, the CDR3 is TGTGCCAGCAGTACGGGACTAGCGGGCACCTACGAGCAGTACTTC. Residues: CASSTGLAGTYEQYF.

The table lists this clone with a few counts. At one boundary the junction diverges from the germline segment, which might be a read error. The CDR3 DNA is TGTGCCAGCAGTCCCTCGGGGGGTAGCGACGAGCAGTACTTC. This translates into CASSPSGGSDEQYF. The gene calls are TRBV10-3 and TRBJ2-7, with 7 bases aligning to TRBD2. This CDR3 region has 14 residues. The germline V gene has CDR1 ENHRY and CDR2 SYGVKD.

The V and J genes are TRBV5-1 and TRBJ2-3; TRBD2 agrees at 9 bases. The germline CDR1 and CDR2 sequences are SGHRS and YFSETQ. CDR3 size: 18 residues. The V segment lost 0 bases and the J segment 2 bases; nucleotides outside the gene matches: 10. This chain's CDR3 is CASSLAADSGGATDTQYF. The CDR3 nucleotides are TGCGCCAGCAGCTTGGCCGCGGATAGCGGGGGAGCCACAGATACGCAGTATTTT.

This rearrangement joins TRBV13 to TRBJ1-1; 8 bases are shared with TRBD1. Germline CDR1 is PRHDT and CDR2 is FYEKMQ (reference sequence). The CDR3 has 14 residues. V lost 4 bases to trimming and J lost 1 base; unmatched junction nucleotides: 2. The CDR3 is CASSSDRGNTEAFF. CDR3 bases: TGTGCCAGCAGCTCCGACAGGGGGAACACTGAAGCTTTCTTT.

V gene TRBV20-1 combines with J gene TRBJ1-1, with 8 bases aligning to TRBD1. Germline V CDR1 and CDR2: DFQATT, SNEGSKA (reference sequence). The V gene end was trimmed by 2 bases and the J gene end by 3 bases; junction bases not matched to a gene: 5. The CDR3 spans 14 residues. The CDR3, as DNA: TGCAGTGCTAGAAAAGGGACAGGTGACACTGAAGCTTTCTTT. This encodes CSARKGTGDTEAFF.

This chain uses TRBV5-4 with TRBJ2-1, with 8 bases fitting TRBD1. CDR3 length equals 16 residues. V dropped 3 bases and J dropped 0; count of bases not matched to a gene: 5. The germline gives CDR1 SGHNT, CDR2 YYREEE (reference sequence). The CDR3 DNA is TGTGCCAGCAGCTACTACAGGGGGATCTCCTACAATGAGCAGTTCTTC. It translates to CASSYYRGISYNEQFF.

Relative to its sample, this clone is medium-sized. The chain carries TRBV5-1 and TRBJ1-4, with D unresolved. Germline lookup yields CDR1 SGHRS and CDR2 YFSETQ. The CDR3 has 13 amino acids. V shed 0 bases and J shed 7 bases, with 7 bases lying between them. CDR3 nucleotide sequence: TGCGCCAGCAGCTTGGTAGGAATTGAAAAACTGTTTTTT. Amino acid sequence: CASSLVGIEKLFF.